This T cell receptor (beta chain) comes out of a study of graft-versus-host responses after intestinal transplantation. Study overall: Anti-thymocyte globulin served as induction for all recipients, who then took tacrolimus and steroids for approximately three years.

For this clone: Its matching antigen is unknown.

V lost 6 bases and J lost 2, with 14 bases in between. CDR1 MNHEY and CDR2 SMNVEV come from the germline V gene (reference sequence). The CDR3 sequence is 14 residues long. Clones were sequenced by immunoSEQ multiplex PCR, and TCRdb holds only the in-frame ones, with some missing. The table includes about 26,000 clones, roughly 80% detected once. Material: unstimulated CD4+ T cells sorted from spleen or lymph node cells, obtained before intestinal transplant. This rearrangement joins TRBV27 to TRBJ2-7; perhaps TRBD1 as D (5 bases). The TCR was taken from a human donor who received an intestinal transplant. CDR3 sequence: CASRSNRGPYEQYF. CDR3 DNA sequence: TGTGCCAGCAGGTCAAATAGGGGCCCCTACGAGCAGTACTTC.